Listed here are 15 T cell receptor beta chains from one sample, sequenced in a study of T cells in Graves' hyperthyroidism and ophthalmopathy. TCR beta CDR3 sequences were amplified from RNA transcripts. A first-round RT-PCR of the TCR CDR3 used the HTBI primer set. TCRdb called the multiplex PCR reads again in MiXCR, with one record for every CDR3 protein. This table has 450,000 to 650,000 distinct CDR3 sequences, 20% to 25% appearing once. Sequenced: blood. These receptors originate from a young man with Graves' hyperthyroidism.

This clonotype occurred many times. The gene calls are TRBV28 and TRBJ2-7; the D call may be TRBD1 or TRBD2 (5 bases each). V was trimmed by 2 bases and J by 6 bases, leaving 8 bases between them. This CDR3 comprises 12 residues. Germline CDR1 and CDR2: MDHEN and SYDVKM. The CDR3 protein is CASSLGGPEQYF. For the CDR3, the DNA is TGTGCCAGCAGTTTAGGGGGACCCGAGCAGTACTTC.

This clonotype has a handful of counts. V is TRBV6-1 and J is TRBJ2-2; D ambiguous. Trimming took 7 bases from V and 6 from J, leaving 18 bases between them. This CDR3 has 15 residues. Germline CDR1 MNHNS, CDR2 SASEGT. The CDR3 region has the DNA TGTGCCAGCAAAGCGAACCCGGGCGGCGCCGGGGAGCTGTTTTTT. Its protein is CASKANPGGAGELFF.

This clonotype was found many times. The chain uses TRBV13 and TRBJ2-5, with D unclear. Trimming took off 4 bases at V and 8 bases at J, with 11 bases between the two ends. The CDR3 sequence is 12 residues long. Germline loops: CDR1 PRHDT, CDR2 FYEKMQ (reference sequence). CDR3: CASSSDPITQYF. The CDR3 DNA reads as TGTGCCAGCAGCTCCGACCCAATTACCCAGTACTTC.

This clonotype was recorded at least ten times. V is TRBV12-3 or TRBV12-4 and J is TRBJ1-1, with 7 nucleotides matching TRBD1. V trimming: 4 bases; J trimming: 0 bases; junction bases outside the gene matches: 5. The CDR3 loop spans 15 amino acids. CDR3 protein: CASSSGGTVNTEAFF. DNA of the CDR3: TGTGCCAGCAGTTCGGGGGGGACAGTGAACACTGAAGCTTTCTTT.

This clonotype was observed at least ten times. This chain uses TRBV7-9 with TRBJ1-1; D not resolved. The CDR3 is 11 amino acids. Germline V gene data show CDR1 as SEHNR and CDR2 as FQNEAQ (reference sequence). V lost 3 bases and J lost 4, with 3 bases in between. The DNA for the CDR3 is TGTGCCAGCAGCTTTAGCACTGAAGCTTTCTTT. Its protein product is CASSFSTEAFF.

In this sample, this clonotype turned up many times. This chain uses TRBV12-3 or TRBV12-4 with TRBJ1-1; TRBD1 matches 12 bases. The CDR3 covers 15 residues. Germline trimming cut 5 bases from V and 5 bases from J; bases unmatched to any gene: 6. The CDR3 is CASSPGTGGRTEAFF. CDR3 nucleotides: TGTGCCAGCAGTCCCGGGACAGGGGGCCGGACTGAAGCTTTCTTT.

Of note for this clonotype: An end of the junction does not agree with germline; a read error may underlie this. The V gene is TRBV19, the J gene TRBJ1-5; no definite D call. CDR1 and CDR2 (germline): LNHDA, SQIVND (reference sequence). The CDR3 spans 13 residues. The CDR3, as DNA: TGTACCAGTAGTTCCAGTAGCAATCAGCCCCAGCATTTT. Its protein is CTSSSSSNQPQHF.

This clonotype was picked up many times. The chain carries TRBV30 and TRBJ1-1, with D possibly matching TRBD1 (5 bases). The CDR3 length is 16 residues. CDR1 and CDR2 from the germline V gene are GTSNPN and SVGIG (reference sequence). V was trimmed by 0 bases and J by 5 bases, leaving 19 bases between them. This CDR3 reads CAWSVQAAGRRTEAFF. The CDR3 region has the DNA TGTGCCTGGAGTGTACAGGCGGCGGGGAGGCGGACTGAAGCTTTCTTT.

The chain joins TRBV3-1 to TRBJ2-7; D remains unclear. The ends were cut back, 1 base at V and 5 bases at J, with 15 bases in the middle. CDR1 and CDR2 (germline): LGHDT, YNNKEL (reference sequence). The CDR3 loop spans 15 amino acids. CDR3 coding DNA: TGTGCCAGCAGCCAAGTCTTGTACGGCCGCCACGAGCAGTACTTC. Translated: CASSQVLYGRHEQYF.

This clonotype showed up many times. CDR3 DNA sequence: TGTGCCAGCAGTCCCCACGGGGGCCAAGAGACCCAGTACTTC. This encodes CASSPHGGQETQYF. The chain carries TRBV28 and TRBJ2-5; TRBD2 is a possible D gene (6 bases). V shed 5 bases and J shed 1 base, with 11 bases lying between them. The CDR3 extends over 14 amino acids. Germline V gene sequence: CDR1 MDHEN, CDR2 SYDVKM.

This clonotype has more than one count but fewer than ten. Sequence at one end of the junction differs from germline and may be a read error. V usage is TRBV25-1 and J usage is TRBJ2-7; 9 bases line up with TRBD1. CDR1 MGHDK and CDR2 SYGVNS come from the germline V gene. CDR3 length: 14 residues. The CDR3 spells CAISEQDRGNEQYF. The CDR3 DNA reads as TGTGCCATCAGTGAACAAGACAGGGGGAACGAGCAGTACTTC.

This clonotype turned up a few times. The rearrangement uses TRBV20-1 and TRBJ1-5; possible D gene TRBD1, 5 bases. Deletions cut 0 bases from V and 6 bases from J, with 24 bases between. This CDR3 spans 18 amino acids. Per germline, CDR1 DFQATT and CDR2 SNEGSKA (reference sequence). DNA for the CDR3: TGCAGTGCTAGAGATTCGGGGGTACACAGGACGGCGGGTCAGCCCCAGCATTTT. Its protein product is CSARDSGVHRTAGQPQHF.

In its sample, this clonotype was seen many times. The chain joins TRBV15 to TRBJ1-2; 10 nucleotides match TRBD1. Unmatched junction bases numbered 10, after V lost 4 bases and J lost 2 bases. This CDR3 region has 17 residues. In germline, CDR1 is LNHNV, CDR2 YYDKDF (reference sequence). The CDR3 nucleotides read TGTGCCACCAGCAAGGACAGGGGGTGGAGCAGGAACTATGGCTACACCTTC. Its translation is CATSKDRGWSRNYGYTF.

This rearrangement joins TRBV7-2 to TRBJ1-2, with D maybe TRBD1 (6 bases). The CDR3 extends over 14 amino acids. Trimming left V 2 bases short and J 2 bases short, with 9 bases between. Germline V CDR1 and CDR2: SGHTA, FQGNSA. Here the CDR3 reads CASSLFGQNYGYTF. Written as DNA, the CDR3 is TGTGCCAGCAGCTTATTCGGACAGAACTATGGCTACACCTTC.

Many counts were recorded for this clonotype. The chain employs TRBV15 and TRBJ1-2, with D unresolved. The CDR3 runs to 12 residues. V was clipped by 4 bases and J by 8 bases, with 11 bases between them. Germline assignment: CDR1 LNHNV and CDR2 YYDKDF (reference sequence). The CDR3 DNA follows: TGTGCCACCAGCACCCTCGGAAGGGGCTACACCTTC. Translated, it gives CATSTLGRGYTF.